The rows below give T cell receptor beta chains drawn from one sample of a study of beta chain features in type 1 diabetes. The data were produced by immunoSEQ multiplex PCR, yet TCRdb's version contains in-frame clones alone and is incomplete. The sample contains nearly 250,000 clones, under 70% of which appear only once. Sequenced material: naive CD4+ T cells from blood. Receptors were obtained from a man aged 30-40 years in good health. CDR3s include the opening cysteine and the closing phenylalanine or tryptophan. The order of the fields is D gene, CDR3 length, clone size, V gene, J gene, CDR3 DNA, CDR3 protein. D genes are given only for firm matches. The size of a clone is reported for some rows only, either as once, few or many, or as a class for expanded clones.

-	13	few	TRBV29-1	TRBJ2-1	TGCAGCGTTGACCCAGGGTCGTACAATGAGCAGTTCTTC	CSVDPGSYNEQFF
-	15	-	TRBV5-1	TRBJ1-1	TGCGCCAGCAGCTCGAGGCCGAACCAAGACACTGAAGCTTTCTTT	CASSSRPNQDTEAFF
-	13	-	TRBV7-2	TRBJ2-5	TGTGCCAGCAGCTTAGGTGGTCGAGAGACCCAGTACTTC	CASSLGGRETQYF
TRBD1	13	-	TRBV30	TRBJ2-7	TGTGCCTCAGACCGGGACAGGGGTTACGAGCAGTACTTC	CASDRDRGYEQYF
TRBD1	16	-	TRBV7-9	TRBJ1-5	TGTGCCAGCAGCTTAGGCTCGGGACAGGGCAATCAGCCCCAGCATTTT	CASSLGSGQGNQPQHF
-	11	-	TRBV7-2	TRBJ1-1	TGTGCCAGCAGCTTAAACTCGGGGGCTTTCTTT	CASSLNSGAFF
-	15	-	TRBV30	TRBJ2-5	TGTGCCTGGAGTGTGGAGACAGGACCTCAAGAGACCCAGTACTTC	CAWSVETGPQETQYF
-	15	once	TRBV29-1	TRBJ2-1	TGCAGCGTTGCTATTGGGGACTGGGGGATAAATGAGCAGTTCTTC	CSVAIGDWGINEQFF
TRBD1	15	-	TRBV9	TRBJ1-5	TGTGCCAGCAGCGTAGGAACAGGGGGAGGACAGCCCCAGCATTTT	CASSVGTGGGQPQHF
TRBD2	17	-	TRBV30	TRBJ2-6	TGTGCCTGGAGTGTACGCGGGGGACGCTCTGGGGCCAACGTCCTGACTTTC	CAWSVRGGRSGANVLTF
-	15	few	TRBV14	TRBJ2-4	TGTGCCAGCAGCCTCCGTCGAGGGACTGTGAACATTCAGTACTTC	CASSLRRGTVNIQYF
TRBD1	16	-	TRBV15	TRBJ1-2	TGTGCCACCAGCAGCCCTAGGACAGGCCTTAACTATGGCTACACCTTC	CATSSPRTGLNYGYTF
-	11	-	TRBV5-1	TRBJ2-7	TGCGCCAGCAGCTTGGCCGACGAGCAGTACTTC	CASSLADEQYF
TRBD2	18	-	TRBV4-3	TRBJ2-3	TGCGCCAGCAGCCAAGGTCGACTAGCGGGGACGATCACAGATACGCAGTATTTT	CASSQGRLAGTITDTQYF
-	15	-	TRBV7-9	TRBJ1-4	TGTGCCAGCAGCCTCCTCCAGGTTGAGGGGGAAAAACTGTTTTTT	CASSLLQVEGEKLFF
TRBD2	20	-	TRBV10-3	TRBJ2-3	TGTGCCATCAGTGAGAACCCGGGACTAGCGGGGGAGCGAGGCACAGATACGCAGTATTTT	CAISENPGLAGERGTDTQYF
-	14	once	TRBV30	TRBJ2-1	TGTGCCTGGAGAGAGGCGTCCTCCTACAATGAGCAGTTCTTC	CAWREASSYNEQFF
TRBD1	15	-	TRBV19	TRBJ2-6	TGTGCCAGTAGCAGGGACAGGGCTGGGGCCAACGTCCTGACTTTC	CASSRDRAGANVLTF
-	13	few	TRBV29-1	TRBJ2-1	TGCAGCGTTGAAGGGAGGGCCTACAATGAGCAGTTCTTC	CSVEGRAYNEQFF
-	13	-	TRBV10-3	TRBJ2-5	TGTGCCATCAGTGAGGGAGGGCAGGAGACCCAGTACTTC	CAISEGGQETQYF
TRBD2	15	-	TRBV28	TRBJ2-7	TGTGCCAGCAGTCCTTTAGCGGGAGGGACCTACGAGCAGTACTTC	CASSPLAGGTYEQYF
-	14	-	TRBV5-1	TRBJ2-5	TGCGCCAGCAGCGGCGGGACAAACGGAGAGACCCAGTACTTC	CASSGGTNGETQYF
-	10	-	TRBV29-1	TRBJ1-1	TGCAGCGGAAGGAACACTGAAGCTTTCTTT	CSGRNTEAFF
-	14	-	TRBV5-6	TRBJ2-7	TGTGCCAGCAGCTTGGATCCGAGCTCCTACGAGCAGTACTTC	CASSLDPSSYEQYF
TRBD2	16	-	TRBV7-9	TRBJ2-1	TGTGCCAGCAGCTTGTCTAGCGGGGGCCCCTACAATGAGCAGTTCTTC	CASSLSSGGPYNEQFF
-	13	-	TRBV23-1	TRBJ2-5	TGCGCCAGCAGTCTACGGGGCCAAGAGACCCAGTACTTC	CASSLRGQETQYF
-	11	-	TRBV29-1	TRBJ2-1	TGCAGCGTTCTGAGAACCAAGGAGCAGTTCTTC	CSVLRTKEQFF
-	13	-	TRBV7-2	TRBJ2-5	TGTGCCAGCAGCGCCAGGACCCAAGAGACCCAGTACTTC	CASSARTQETQYF
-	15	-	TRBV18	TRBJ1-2	TGTGCCAGCTCACCCCGGACAGCCCCTAACTATGGCTACACCTTC	CASSPRTAPNYGYTF
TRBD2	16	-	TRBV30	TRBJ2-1	TGTGCCTGGAGTGCTCCGGGACTAGCGGGAGGGGTTGAGCAGTTCTTC	CAWSAPGLAGGVEQFF
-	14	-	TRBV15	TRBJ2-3	TGTGCCACCAGCAGAGTTGCAGGGTCGGATACGCAGTATTTT	CATSRVAGSDTQYF
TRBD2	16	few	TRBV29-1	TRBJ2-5	TGCAGCGTTGAACGACTAGCGGGACCGTACCAAGAGACCCAGTACTTC	CSVERLAGPYQETQYF
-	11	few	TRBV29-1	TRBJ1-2	TGCAGCGTCGGCGGTAACTATGGCTACACCTTC	CSVGGNYGYTF
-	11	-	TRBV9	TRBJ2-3	TGTGCCAGCAGCGTAGAAGATACGCAGTATTTT	CASSVEDTQYF
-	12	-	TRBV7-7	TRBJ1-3	TGTGCCAGCAGCTTCCCTGGAAACACCATATATTTT	CASSFPGNTIYF
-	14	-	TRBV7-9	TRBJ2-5	TGTGCCAGCAGCTTAACGGCAGGGGTAGAGACCCAGTACTTC	CASSLTAGVETQYF
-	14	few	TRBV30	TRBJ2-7	TGTGCCTGGACCTTCACAGGTATAGGATACGAGCAGTACTTC	CAWTFTGIGYEQYF
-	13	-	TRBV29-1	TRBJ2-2	TGCAGCGTTGGTAGGGGTATCACCGGGGAGCTGTTTTTT	CSVGRGITGELFF
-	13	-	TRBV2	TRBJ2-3	TGTGCCAGCAAAGACAGCTTCGGGGATACGCAGTATTTT	CASKDSFGDTQYF
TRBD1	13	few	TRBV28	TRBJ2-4	TGTGCCAGCAGAAGGGACAGGAGGAACATTCAGTACTTC	CASRRDRRNIQYF
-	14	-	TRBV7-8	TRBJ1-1	TGTGCCAGCAGCCCCGACGGGACGCGGGCTGAAGCTTTCTTT	CASSPDGTRAEAFF
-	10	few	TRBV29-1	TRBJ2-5	TGCAGCGTTACGTCAGAGACCCAGTACTTC	CSVTSETQYF
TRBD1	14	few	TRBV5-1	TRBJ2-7	TGCGCCAGCAGGGCCGGGACAGGGATCCACGAGCAGTACTTC	CASRAGTGIHEQYF